The 27 T cell receptor beta chains given below trace back to one sample, sequenced in a study of vaccination and CD4 T cells after COVID-19. Once obtained from cultured CD4+ T cells, the DNA was sequenced using the Oncomine TCR Beta short-read assay. From the PCR reads, TCRdb called clonotypes with MiXCR, one entry per CDR3 protein. The sample holds 17,000 or so distinct CDR3 sequences, roughly 31% seen once. Their recognized antigens are unknown. The sample's treatment: approximately nine-day PBMC culture with coronavirus spike peptide pools or control peptides (ViraFEST assay). The sample taken for sequencing was cultured CD4+ T cells from blood. These receptors all come from a human donor with COVID-19.

The chain links TRBV19 to TRBJ1-1; TRBD1 matches 9 bases. The germline V gene encodes CDR1 LNHDA and CDR2 SQIVND (reference sequence). V was clipped by 6 bases and J by 10 bases; unmatched bases: 15. The CDR3 loop spans 15 amino acids. CDR3 in amino acids: CASSMSGGQGRRAFF. The CDR3 DNA is TGTGCCAGTAGCATGTCAGGGGGACAGGGAAGAAGAGCTTTCTTT.

The V call is TRBV7-2, the J call TRBJ1-1; D gene uncertain. The germline V gene has CDR1 SGHTA and CDR2 FQGNSA. This CDR3 comprises 12 residues. V lost 5 bases and J 1 base, leaving 5 bases between the germline ends. The CDR3 sequence: CASSHQNTEAFF. CDR3 bases: TGTGCCAGCAGCCACCAGAACACTGAAGCTTTCTTT.

In this sample, this clonotype turned up a few times. V gene TRBV20-1 combines with J gene TRBJ2-7; 10 nucleotides match TRBD2. V trimming: 2 bases; J trimming: 0 bases; junction bases outside the gene matches: 4. This CDR3 is built from 15 residues. Per germline, CDR1 DFQATT and CDR2 SNEGSKA (reference sequence). CDR3 loop: CSARRTSGRSYEQYF. CDR3 nucleotides: TGCAGTGCTAGACGGACTAGCGGCCGCTCCTACGAGCAGTACTTC.

The V gene is TRBV20-1, the J gene TRBJ2-4, with 7 bases identical to TRBD1. This CDR3 has 13 amino acids. V shed 1 base, J shed 7 bases, and the junction held 4 bases outside the gene matches. The germline CDR1 and CDR2 sequences are DFQATT and SNEGSKA (reference sequence). The CDR3 nucleotides are TGCAGTGCTAGAGGACAGGGCGGGAACATTCAGTACTTC. This gives the protein CSARGQGGNIQYF.

The chain has TRBV6-1 and TRBJ1-2; 11 nucleotides agree with TRBD1. The V segment lost 3 bases and the J segment 8 bases; nucleotides outside the gene matches: 2. The length of the CDR3 is 13 residues. CDR1 is MNHNS, CDR2 SASEGT, per germline. The CDR3 reads CASSEDRGQGYTF. The CDR3 DNA sequence: TGTGCCAGCAGTGAGGACAGGGGGCAGGGCTACACCTTC.

J is TRBJ1-6 and V is TRBV20-1, with D unclear. In germline, CDR1 is DFQATT, CDR2 SNEGSKA (reference sequence). This CDR3 comprises 17 residues. Trimming took off 2 bases at V and 2 bases at J, with 16 bases between the two ends. CDR3 region: CSARRDRSDPYNSPLHF. CDR3 sequence (DNA): TGCAGTGCTAGAAGGGATAGGTCAGACCCCTATAATTCACCCCTCCACTTT.

This clonotype appeared a few times. The CDR3 reads CASRGRQGAINTEAFF. The DNA for the CDR3 is TGTGCCAGCAGGGGCCGACAGGGGGCGATAAACACTGAAGCTTTCTTT. The V and J genes are TRBV6-1 and TRBJ1-1; 10 bases are shared with TRBD1. CDR1 and CDR2 from the germline V gene are MNHNS and SASEGT. The ends lost 6 bases at V and 2 bases at J; junction bases unmatched: 9. This CDR3 is 16 amino acids long.

In this sample, this clonotype turned up a few times. This chain joins TRBV27 and TRBJ1-2; D not certain. With 4 bases removed from V and 3 bases from J, the gap between germline ends came to 9 bases. The CDR3 runs to 13 residues. Germline-derived CDR1 and CDR2 are MNHEY and SMNVEV (reference sequence). CDR3 nucleotides: TGTGCCAGCAGTTACTCAGCCCACTATGGCTACACCTTC. This sequence encodes CASSYSAHYGYTF.

This chain uses TRBV11-2 with TRBJ2-7; D gene unclear. The CDR3 consists of 11 residues. The germline V gene encodes CDR1 SGHAT and CDR2 FQNNGV. Trimming stripped 1 base from V and 5 bases from J, with 3 bases between. CDR3 in amino acids: CASSLGHEQYF. CDR3 coding DNA: TGTGCCAGCAGCTTAGGACACGAGCAGTACTTC.

The J gene is TRBJ1-2, the V gene TRBV4-1, with D unresolved. V was pared by 4 bases and J by 0 bases, with 12 bases between. Germline assignment: CDR1 MGHRA and CDR2 YSYEKL. The CDR3 loop spans 15 amino acids. CDR3 protein: CASSPEEGSNYGYTF. CDR3 DNA sequence: TGCGCCAGCAGCCCCGAGGAGGGCTCTAACTATGGCTACACCTTC.

The chain employs TRBV5-1 and TRBJ2-3; either TRBD1 or TRBD2 may fit D (5 bases each). This CDR3 has 14 amino acids. Germline CDR1 SGHRS, CDR2 YFSETQ. V lost 0 bases and J lost 9, with 14 bases in between. CDR3 DNA sequence: TGCGCCAGCAGCTTGGACCGGGACCGGTACACGCAGTATTTT. Translation: CASSLDRDRYTQYF.

The V call is TRBV20-1, the J call TRBJ1-3; TRBD1 agrees at 7 bases. The germline V gene has CDR1 DFQATT and CDR2 SNEGSKA (reference sequence). The junction had 10 bases not matched to a gene; V was cut back by 5 bases and J by 0 bases. CDR3 length: 16 amino acids. The CDR3 DNA sequence: TGCAGTGCTCCAGGGGGGGGGCTCCTCTCTGGAAACACCATATATTTT. Its protein product is CSAPGGGLLSGNTIYF.

The V call is TRBV10-2, the J call TRBJ1-1; no clear D gene. Trimming removed 10 bases from V and 7 bases from J, with 13 bases in between. The CDR3 is 11 amino acids. The germline CDR1 and CDR2 sequences are WSHSY and SAAADI. The CDR3 DNA reads TGCGCCACAACCGGGCTCGATGAAGCTTTCTTT. Its translation is CATTGLDEAFF.

The sample holds a few counts of this clonotype. The V and J genes are TRBV12-3 or TRBV12-4 and TRBJ2-5; D possibly corresponds to TRBD1 (5 bases). With 1 base removed from V and 2 bases from J, the gap between germline ends came to 8 bases. The CDR3 length is 14 residues. DNA for the CDR3: TGTGCCAGCAGTTTAGGGGGCAGGCAAGAGACCCAGTACTTC. Its translation: CASSLGGRQETQYF.

This clonotype was picked up a small number of times. The chain recombines TRBV7-9 with TRBJ2-5, with D tentatively TRBD1 (5 bases). Trimming removed 8 bases from V and 4 bases from J, with 8 bases in between. The CDR3 covers 11 residues. CDR1 and CDR2 (germline): SEHNR, FQNEAQ (reference sequence). CDR3 in amino acids: CASARAETQYF. Here the CDR3 DNA reads TGTGCCAGCGCCAGGGCAGAGACCCAGTACTTC.

The sample holds a few counts of this clonotype. The J gene is TRBJ1-1, the V gene TRBV12-3 or TRBV12-4; a possible D gene is TRBD1 (5 bases). The CDR3 spans 13 residues. V lost 3 bases and J 1 base, leaving 6 bases between the germline ends. As DNA, the CDR3 is TGTGCCAGCAGTTTTGGACAGAACACTGAAGCTTTCTTT. Amino acid sequence: CASSFGQNTEAFF.

This clonotype occurred a few times. The V and J genes are TRBV5-1 and TRBJ2-3; D call uncertain. The CDR3 contains 18 residues. Deletions cut 0 bases from V and 2 bases from J, with 19 bases between. CDR1 is SGHRS and CDR2 is YFSETQ in the germline V gene. For the CDR3, the DNA is TGCGCCAGCAGCTTGGACCTATCCGGGCCCAGCCTCACAGATACGCAGTATTTT. It specifies CASSLDLSGPSLTDTQYF.

This clonotype was seen only once. The chain employs TRBV11-3 and TRBJ2-2, with D tentatively TRBD1 (5 bases). Germline V gene lookup returns CDR1 SGHNT and CDR2 YENEEA. V gave up 5 bases and J gave up 2 bases, with 18 bases separating them. The CDR3 is 17 residues long. The CDR3 loop is CASSLRGYRSNTGELFF. CDR3 coding DNA: TGTGCCAGCAGCCTCCGTGGGTACAGGAGTAACACCGGGGAGCTGTTTTTT.

This clonotype was observed a handful of times. This chain uses TRBV6-4 with TRBJ1-2; 7 nucleotides line up with TRBD1. This CDR3 is built from 14 residues. Germline-derived CDR1 and CDR2 are MRHNA and SNTAGT. J gave up 4 bases and V 3 bases, and 5 bases lay outside the gene matches. CDR3 coding DNA: TGTGCCAGCAGTGAGGGACAGTTCGGCTATGGCTACACCTTC. Residues: CASSEGQFGYGYTF.

The chain employs TRBV20-1 and TRBJ1-5; D not resolved. Germline V gives CDR1 DFQATT, CDR2 SNEGSKA (reference sequence). This CDR3 has 14 amino acids. Trimming pared 6 bases from V and 5 bases from J, leaving 17 bases between. The CDR3, as DNA: TGCAGTGCGCAGCGGGGAGTGGAGGATCAGCCCCAGCATTTT. Encoded protein: CSAQRGVEDQPQHF.

This rearrangement joins TRBV6-2 or TRBV6-3 to TRBJ2-7, with TRBD2 matching over 10 bases. V trimming: 2 bases; J trimming: 4 bases; junction bases outside the gene matches: 11. Germline-derived CDR1 and CDR2 are MNHEY and SVGEGT. This CDR3 spans 17 amino acids. The CDR3 DNA reads as TGTGCCAGCAGTTACCAAGGGCTAGCGGGGGATGGTTACGAGCAGTACTTC. Amino acid sequence: CASSYQGLAGDGYEQYF.

The chain employs TRBV10-3 and TRBJ2-2; D perhaps matches TRBD1 (5 bases). Trimming cost V 6 bases and J 5 bases, with 16 bases left between them. There are 15 residues in the CDR3. The germline V gene has CDR1 ENHRY and CDR2 SYGVKD. CDR3 protein: CAISPQGSVTGELFF. CDR3 DNA: TGTGCCATCAGCCCCCAGGGATCGGTTACCGGGGAGCTGTTTTTT.

The rearrangement joins TRBV2 to TRBJ1-5; D may be TRBD1 (5 bases). The V gene's germline CDR1 is SNHLY and CDR2 FYNNEI. V lost 7 bases and J lost 2, with 12 bases in between. This CDR3 has 14 amino acids. CDR3 DNA sequence: TGTGCCAGCAACGGGGCGCAGGGCAATCAGCCCCAGCATTTT. Amino acids: CASNGAQGNQPQHF.

CDR3 coding DNA: TGCGCCAGCAGCTTGATTGGCAAATTGAACACTGAAGCTTTCTTT. As protein: CASSLIGKLNTEAFF. This sequence joins TRBV5-1 and TRBJ1-1; D uncertain. V was clipped by 1 base and J by 0 bases, with 10 bases between them. The CDR3 sequence is 15 residues long. CDR1 SGHRS and CDR2 YFSETQ come from the germline V gene.

The chain is built from TRBV5-1 and TRBJ1-6, with D unresolved. The CDR3 runs to 15 residues. Germline loops: CDR1 SGHRS, CDR2 YFSETQ. Trimming left V 1 base short and J 8 bases short, with 13 bases between. The CDR3 DNA reads TGCGCCAGCAGCTTGTCACAAGGGCGGCATTCACCCCTCCACTTT. Amino acids: CASSLSQGRHSPLHF.

The chain links TRBV20-1 to TRBJ2-5; D is tentatively TRBD1 or TRBD2 (5 bases each). CDR1 and CDR2 (germline): DFQATT, SNEGSKA (reference sequence). Trimming cost V 6 bases and J 1 base, with 18 bases left between them. The CDR3 runs 15 residues. The CDR3 DNA follows: TGCAGTGCCGCAATGGGGCGGGCCCGCCAAGAGACCCAGTACTTC. Translation: CSAAMGRARQETQYF.

In nucleotides, the CDR3 is TGTGCCAGTAGTATAGTTGGACTAGCGGGGGGTTCTAGCACAGATACGCAGTATTTT. Protein sequence: CASSIVGLAGGSSTDTQYF. The rearrangement links TRBV19 to TRBJ2-3; 14 positions match TRBD2. Per germline, CDR1 LNHDA and CDR2 SQIVND (reference sequence). J was trimmed by 0 bases and V by 1 base; bases with no gene match: 6. The CDR3 sequence is 19 residues long.